This T cell receptor beta chain appears in the sequencing data of a study of a mutant IDH1 vaccine in newly diagnosed glioma. In the study overall: Across weeks 1, 3, 5, 7, 11, 15, 19 and 23, patients received a vaccination each time, eight in all. Patients had received radiotherapy, temozolomide, or both previously, most receiving both.

Whole-study findings and limits: Vaccination elicited immune responses in approximately 93% of patients. It seemed that pseudoprogression was not linked to changes in the top peripheral T cell clonotypes.

The ends were cut back, 3 bases at V and 3 bases at J, with 12 bases in the middle. Germline V gene lookup returns CDR1 MDHEN and CDR2 SYDVKM. The CDR3 extends over 15 amino acids. Time point of the sample: week 23, last vaccination. A single vaccine dose contained 300 ug of mutant IDH1 20-mer peptide, and topical imiquimod was used with it. Sequencing used immunoSEQ multiplex PCR; TCRdb keeps in-frame clones, though not all of them. The sample holds 35,000 to 45,000 clones; about 78% are singletons and the top ten take approximately 6.5%. Notes on this clone: The antigen remains unidentified.

The sequenced sample was PBMCs, obtained from a glioma patient whose treatment included an IDH1 peptide vaccine. The J gene is TRBJ2-4, the V gene TRBV28; no clear D. The receptor comes from a woman aged 40 to 50 with glioma. Some clones in this sample may be carry-over from other donors' samples. CDR3 protein: CASSFYDGVKNIQYF. The CDR3 DNA sequence: TGTGCCAGCAGTTTCTATGACGGAGTCAAAAACATTCAGTACTTC.